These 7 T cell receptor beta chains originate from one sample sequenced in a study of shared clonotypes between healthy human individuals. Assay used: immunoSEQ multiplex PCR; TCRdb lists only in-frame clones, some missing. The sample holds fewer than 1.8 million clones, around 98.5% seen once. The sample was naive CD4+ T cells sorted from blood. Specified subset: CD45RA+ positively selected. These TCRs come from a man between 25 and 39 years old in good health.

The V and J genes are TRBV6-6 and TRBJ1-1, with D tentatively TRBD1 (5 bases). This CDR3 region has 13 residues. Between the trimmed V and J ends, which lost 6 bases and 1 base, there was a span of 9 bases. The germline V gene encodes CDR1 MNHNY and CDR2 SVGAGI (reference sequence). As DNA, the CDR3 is TGTGCCAGCAGACGGGGCCCGAACACTGAAGCTTTCTTT. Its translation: CASRRGPNTEAFF.

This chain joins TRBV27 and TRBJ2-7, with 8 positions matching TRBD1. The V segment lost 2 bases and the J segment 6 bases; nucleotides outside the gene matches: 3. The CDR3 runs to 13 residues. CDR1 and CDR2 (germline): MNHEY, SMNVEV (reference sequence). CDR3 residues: CASSLRTGSEQYF. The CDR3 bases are TGTGCCAGCAGTTTACGGACAGGGTCCGAGCAGTACTTC.

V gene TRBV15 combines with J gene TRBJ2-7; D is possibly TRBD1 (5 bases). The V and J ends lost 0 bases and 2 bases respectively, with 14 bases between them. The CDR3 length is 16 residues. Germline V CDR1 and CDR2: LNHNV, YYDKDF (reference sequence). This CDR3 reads CATSRDGFDSPYEQYF. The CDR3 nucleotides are TGTGCCACCAGCAGAGATGGGTTTGACAGCCCCTACGAGCAGTACTTC.

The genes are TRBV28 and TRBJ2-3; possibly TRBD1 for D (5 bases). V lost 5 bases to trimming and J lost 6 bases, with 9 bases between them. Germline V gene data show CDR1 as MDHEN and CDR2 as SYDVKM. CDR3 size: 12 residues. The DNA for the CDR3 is TGTGCCAGCAGTCCGGCAGGGGATACGCAGTATTTT. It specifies CASSPAGDTQYF.

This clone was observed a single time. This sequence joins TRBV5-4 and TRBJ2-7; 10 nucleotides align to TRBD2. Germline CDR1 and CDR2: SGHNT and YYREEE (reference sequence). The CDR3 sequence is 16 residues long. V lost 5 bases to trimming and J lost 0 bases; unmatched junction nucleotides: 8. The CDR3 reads CASSRTSGRSSYEQYF. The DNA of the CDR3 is TGTGCCAGCAGTAGGACTAGCGGAAGGAGCTCCTACGAGCAGTACTTC.

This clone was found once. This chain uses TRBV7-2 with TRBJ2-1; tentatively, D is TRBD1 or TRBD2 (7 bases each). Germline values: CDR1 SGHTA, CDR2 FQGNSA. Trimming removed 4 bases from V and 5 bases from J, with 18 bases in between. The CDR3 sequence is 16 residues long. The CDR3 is CASSSQRDRYDNEQFF. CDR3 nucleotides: TGTGCCAGCAGCTCCCAGCGGGACAGATATGACAATGAGCAGTTCTTC.

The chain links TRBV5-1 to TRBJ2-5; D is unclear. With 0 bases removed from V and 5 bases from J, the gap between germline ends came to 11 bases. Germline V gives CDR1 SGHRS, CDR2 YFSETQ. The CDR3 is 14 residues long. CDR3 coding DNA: TGCGCCAGCAGCTTGGTTGTGGATATGGAGACCCAGTACTTC. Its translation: CASSLVVDMETQYF.